The 29 T cell receptor beta chains presented below share a single source sample, sequenced in a study of CD8 T cells in Susac syndrome. Random hexamers were used to reverse transcribe an amount of about 0.45 to 1 ug RNA. TCRdb reprocessed the immunoSEQ multiplex PCR reads with MiXCR, giving one entry per CDR3 protein. This table has roughly 200,000 distinct CDR3 sequences, around 95% appearing once. Sequencing was carried out using CD4+ T cells from PBMCs. The source is a human donor with multiple sclerosis.

The chain combines TRBV5-4 with TRBJ1-3; 11 nucleotides line up with TRBD1. The CDR3 runs 15 residues. Germline V gene lookup returns CDR1 SGHNT and CDR2 YYREEE (reference sequence). J was trimmed by 4 bases and V by 4 bases; bases with no gene match: 4. The CDR3 region has the DNA TGTGCCAGCAGCCCGGACAGGGGGCGCGGAAACACCATATATTTT. This gives the protein CASSPDRGRGNTIYF.

V is TRBV3-1 and J is TRBJ2-1; no firm D call. Trimming cost V 1 base and J 6 bases, with 10 bases left between them. CDR1 is LGHDT, CDR2 YNNKEL, per germline (reference sequence). This CDR3 region has 14 residues. CDR3 sequence reads: CASSQAGRANEQFF. CDR3 coding DNA: TGTGCCAGCAGCCAAGCTGGACGGGCCAATGAGCAGTTCTTC.

CDR3 amino acids: CAWSLIRSVDTQYF. For the CDR3, the DNA is TGTGCCTGGAGTTTAATAAGGAGCGTAGATACGCAGTATTTT. The rearrangement joins TRBV30 to TRBJ2-3, with D unclear. Trimming removed 2 bases at V and 5 bases at J, with 14 bases between. The V gene's germline CDR1 is GTSNPN and CDR2 SVGIG (reference sequence). The CDR3 totals 14 residues.

V gene TRBV5-1 combines with J gene TRBJ2-5; D is uncertain. Trimming removed 2 bases from V and 0 bases from J, with 8 bases in between. Per germline, CDR1 SGHRS and CDR2 YFSETQ. This CDR3 is 14 amino acids long. CDR3: CASSFYLYQETQYF. The CDR3 bases are TGCGCCAGCAGCTTCTACTTGTACCAAGAGACCCAGTACTTC.

The chain employs TRBV9 and TRBJ2-6; the D gene is possibly TRBD2 (6 bases). Germline CDR1 reads SGDLS; CDR2 reads YYNGEE. This CDR3 is built from 16 residues. Trimming took 0 bases from V and 2 from J, leaving 9 bases between them. The CDR3: CASSVAGGTGANVLTF. CDR3 in DNA: TGTGCCAGCAGCGTAGCTGGAGGGACTGGGGCCAACGTCCTGACTTTC.

This clonotype was observed a handful of times. The CDR3 protein is CASSQVGSGGTGELFF. The CDR3, as DNA: TGTGCCAGCAGCCAAGTCGGTAGCGGGGGCACCGGGGAGCTGTTTTTT. J is TRBJ2-2 and V is TRBV4-2, with TRBD2 matching 9 bases. This CDR3 has 16 amino acids. The V gene end was trimmed by 1 base and the J gene end by 4 bases; junction bases not matched to a gene: 4. In germline, CDR1 is LGHNA, CDR2 YNFKEQ.

V usage is TRBV9 and J usage is TRBJ1-2; D unclear. Germline V gives CDR1 SGDLS, CDR2 YYNGEE. The CDR3 loop spans 15 amino acids. The germline V and J ends were trimmed by 4 bases and 4 bases, with 17 bases remaining between them. This CDR3 reads CASSPLGGLSYGYTF. CDR3 DNA: TGTGCCAGCAGCCCCCTGGGAGGACTAAGCTATGGCTACACCTTC.

The gene calls are TRBV29-1 and TRBJ2-1; D not certain. The CDR3 covers 14 residues. V shed 3 bases and J shed 1 base, with 10 bases lying between them. CDR1 and CDR2 from the germline V gene are SQVTM and ANQGSEA. The CDR3 loop reads CSVENRRSYNEQFF. The DNA of the CDR3 is TGCAGCGTTGAGAATCGCCGGTCCTACAATGAGCAGTTCTTC.

The chain couples TRBV9 to TRBJ1-1; tentative D call: TRBD1 (5 bases). The CDR3 length is 14 residues. V lost 0 bases to trimming and J lost 7 bases, with 13 bases between them. In germline, CDR1 is SGDLS, CDR2 YYNGEE. The CDR3 reads CASSVELIGGEAFF. The CDR3 nucleotides are TGTGCCAGCAGCGTAGAATTAATCGGGGGTGAAGCTTTCTTT.

This clonotype was counted once. The chain couples TRBV20-1 to TRBJ2-2; the D gene could be TRBD1 or TRBD2 (5 bases each). Germline V CDR1 and CDR2: DFQATT, SNEGSKA (reference sequence). CDR3 length equals 17 residues. V shed 1 base and J shed 0 bases, with 15 bases lying between them. The CDR3 spells CSARGPSGQANTGELFF. CDR3 coding DNA: TGCAGTGCTAGAGGCCCCTCGGGGCAGGCGAACACCGGGGAGCTGTTTTTT.

V and J are TRBV20-1 and TRBJ2-7; 7 bases line up with TRBD2. CDR1 DFQATT and CDR2 SNEGSKA come from the germline V gene (reference sequence). Germline trimming cut 5 bases from V and 0 bases from J; bases unmatched to any gene: 7. The CDR3 runs 14 residues. The CDR3 loop reads CSALLAASSYEQYF. The CDR3 DNA sequence: TGCAGTGCTCTTCTAGCGGCCAGCTCCTACGAGCAGTACTTC.

The gene calls are TRBV14 and TRBJ1-2; perhaps TRBD1 as D (5 bases). Trimming stripped 1 base from V and 2 bases from J, with 5 bases between. Germline V gene lookup returns CDR1 SGHDN and CDR2 FVKESK. This CDR3 comprises 13 residues. CDR3 amino acids: CASSQAGNYGYTF. The CDR3 DNA reads as TGTGCCAGCAGCCAAGCAGGGAACTATGGCTACACCTTC.

V is TRBV29-1 and J is TRBJ2-7, with D possibly matching TRBD2 (6 bases). V gave up 7 bases and J gave up 0 bases, with 10 bases separating them. Germline V lookup: CDR1 SQVTM, CDR2 ANQGSEA. The CDR3 is made up of 12 amino acids. The CDR3 coding sequence is TGCAGCGGACACGGGAGCTCCTACGAGCAGTACTTC. This translates into CSGHGSSYEQYF.

This chain links TRBV2 with TRBJ1-6; D is ambiguous. Germline values: CDR1 SNHLY, CDR2 FYNNEI. CDR3 length: 13 residues. V was trimmed by 7 bases and J by 4 bases, leaving 8 bases between them. CDR3 region: CASIDGYNSPLHF. The CDR3 DNA reads as TGTGCCAGCATAGACGGATATAATTCACCCCTCCACTTT.

The V and J genes are TRBV20-1 and TRBJ2-7, with a possible D match to TRBD1 (5 bases). This CDR3 is built from 14 residues. V was clipped by 7 bases and J by 2 bases, with 18 bases between them. Germline CDR1 and CDR2: DFQATT and SNEGSKA (reference sequence). In DNA form, the CDR3 reads TGCAGTGGAGGCCCAGACAGTAAGGCCTACGAGCAGTACTTC. Amino acid sequence: CSGGPDSKAYEQYF.

The chain links TRBV20-1 to TRBJ2-1; 13 nucleotides match TRBD2. The germline V gene encodes CDR1 DFQATT and CDR2 SNEGSKA (reference sequence). This CDR3 region has 17 residues. Trimming cost V 6 bases and J 1 base; bases outside gene matches: 9. CDR3 loop: CSATGTSGVGSYNEQFF. CDR3 bases: TGCAGTGCGACCGGGACTAGCGGGGTAGGGTCCTACAATGAGCAGTTCTTC.

V usage is TRBV29-1 and J usage is TRBJ1-2, with a tentative D call TRBD1 (6 bases). Germline loops: CDR1 SQVTM, CDR2 ANQGSEA. The V gene lost 8 bases and the J gene lost 4 bases, with 14 bases spanning the gap. The CDR3 consists of 12 residues. In DNA form, the CDR3 reads TGCAGCCCTGACAGGTGTAGCTATGGCTACACCTTC. Its protein product is CSPDRCSYGYTF.

The rearrangement links TRBV4-1 to TRBJ2-5; D remains unclear. CDR3 size: 13 residues. V lost 4 bases to trimming and J lost 5 bases, with 11 bases between them. Germline-derived CDR1 and CDR2 are MGHRA and YSYEKL. In DNA form, the CDR3 reads TGCGCCAGCAGCCCGGGTGCTTGGGAGACCCAGTACTTC. Translated, it gives CASSPGAWETQYF.

J is TRBJ2-1 and V is TRBV15; the D gene is possibly TRBD2 (6 bases). The CDR3 extends over 14 amino acids. The V gene lost 5 bases and the J gene lost 8 bases, with 16 bases spanning the gap. Per germline, CDR1 LNHNV and CDR2 YYDKDF (reference sequence). CDR3 loop: CATSAHSPGDEQFF. The CDR3 coding sequence is TGTGCCACCAGCGCCCACTCCCCGGGGGATGAGCAGTTCTTC.

The chain joins TRBV7-9 to TRBJ2-1, with 14 bases lining up with TRBD2. The CDR3 totals 17 residues. The V gene end was trimmed by 5 bases and the J gene end by 2 bases; junction bases not matched to a gene: 5. Germline values: CDR1 SEHNR, CDR2 FQNEAQ (reference sequence). CDR3 DNA: TGTGCCAGCAGCCAGGGGACTAGCGGGGGACCCTACAATGAGCAGTTCTTC. It encodes CASSQGTSGGPYNEQFF.

This clonotype was seen just once. This chain connects TRBV4-3 to TRBJ2-1; a weak D match, TRBD2 (7 bases). V lost 0 bases, J lost 6 bases, and 15 bases lay in between. The length of the CDR3 is 16 residues. Germline CDR1 is LGHNA and CDR2 is YSLEER. The CDR3 nucleotides read TGCGCCAGCAGCCAAGATCGGAGGGGGGGCCGCAATGAGCAGTTCTTC. It encodes CASSQDRRGGRNEQFF.

The chain joins TRBV12-3 or TRBV12-4 to TRBJ2-7; 10 nucleotides match TRBD1. Germline trimming cut 2 bases from V and 0 bases from J; bases unmatched to any gene: 13. The CDR3 has 19 amino acids. CDR3 nucleotides: TGTGCCAGCAGTTTAACGAACGGAATTGGGACAGGGGTCTCCTACGAGCAGTACTTC. The encoded protein is CASSLTNGIGTGVSYEQYF.

This chain connects TRBV9 to TRBJ2-3; 8 nucleotides agree with TRBD2. CDR3 length: 14 residues. Germline assignment: CDR1 SGDLS and CDR2 YYNGEE. The junction had 5 bases not matched to a gene; V was cut back by 4 bases and J by 4 bases. CDR3 bases: TGTGCCAGCAGCCCCGGACTAGCTTCAGATACGCAGTATTTT. The encoded protein is CASSPGLASDTQYF. The full variable domain, in which reference TRBV9 and TRBJ2-3 provide the parts outside the CDR3, is DSGVTQTPKHLITATGQRVTLRCSPRSGDLSVYWYQQSLDQGLQFLIQYYNGEERAKGNILERFSAQQFPDLHSELNLSSLELGDSALYFCASSPGLASDTQYFGPGTRLTVL.

The chain employs TRBV2 and TRBJ2-7; D unresolved. CDR3 length: 14 residues. V dropped 6 bases and J dropped 0 bases, with 12 bases sitting between them. CDR1 and CDR2 (germline): SNHLY, FYNNEI. The CDR3 region is CASSRATVSYEQYF. The CDR3 DNA follows: TGTGCCAGCAGCCGTGCCACGGTCTCCTACGAGCAGTACTTC.

The rearrangement uses TRBV12-3 or TRBV12-4 and TRBJ2-7; perhaps D is TRBD1 or TRBD2 (6 bases each). The V end lost 3 bases, the J end lost 1 base, and 10 bases lay between the germline ends. The length of the CDR3 is 14 residues. The CDR3 is CASSFGGGSYEQYF. CDR3 in DNA: TGTGCCAGCAGTTTCGGAGGGGGTTCCTACGAGCAGTACTTC.

This chain connects TRBV2 to TRBJ2-7; D call uncertain. Trimming removed 10 bases at V and 4 bases at J, with 8 bases between. Germline V gene data show CDR1 as SNHLY and CDR2 as FYNNEI. This CDR3 has 10 amino acids. CDR3 amino acids: CATALYEQYF. The CDR3 coding sequence is TGTGCCACGGCCCTATACGAGCAGTACTTC.

The V and J genes are TRBV7-9 and TRBJ1-2; D remains unclear. CDR1 and CDR2 from the germline V gene are SEHNR and FQNEAQ (reference sequence). Trimming cost V 5 bases and J 8 bases, with 18 bases left between them. The CDR3 has 14 residues. CDR3 sequence (DNA): TGTGCCAGCAGCCTAATGGGGTCCGGGTCAGGCTACACCTTC. This encodes CASSLMGSGSGYTF.

The CDR3 loop is CASSGATLGRYGYTF. The CDR3 DNA is TGTGCCAGCAGCGGGGCAACCCTGGGACGCTATGGCTACACCTTC. The chain employs TRBV9 and TRBJ1-2, with a tentative D call TRBD1 (5 bases). From germline, CDR1 is SGDLS and CDR2 YYNGEE. Trimming removed 3 bases at V and 4 bases at J, with 16 bases between. The CDR3 runs to 15 residues.

The V and J genes are TRBV30 and TRBJ2-7, with D unclear. The CDR3 has 11 residues. V was clipped by 2 bases and J by 6 bases, with 8 bases between them. Germline assignment: CDR1 GTSNPN and CDR2 SVGIG (reference sequence). CDR3 in amino acids: CAWSTRGEQYF. CDR3 in DNA: TGTGCCTGGAGTACCCGAGGCGAGCAGTACTTC.